A single TCR beta chain is shown here with its context. The data derive from a study of blood T cell repertoires in COVID-19. Study background: Samples came from the United States, Italy and Spain, spanning acute and convalescent COVID-19. The cDNA or gDNA used as material had been derived from T cells, B-cell-depleted T cells, or PBMCs.

In the authors' methods: Estimation of nucleated cell counts was performed using reference gene primer amplification. Here immunoSEQ multiplex PCR was the method, and the copy in TCRdb shows in-frame clones only, minus some. V, J and clone size reflect that table, while D and trimming were determined from the DNA. The sample holds about 170,000 clones, about 88% seen once. CDR3 length: 15 amino acids. V shed 0 bases and J shed 6 bases, with 12 bases lying between them. Germline V gives CDR1 SGHRS, CDR2 YFSETQ. The sequence came from a woman aged 80 or over in a cohort sampled during active or convalescent COVID-19. Sequenced sample: peripheral blood. The J gene is TRBJ1-4, the V gene TRBV5-1; possible D gene TRBD1, 5 bases. CDR3 sequence reads: CASSLAPRADEKLFF. DNA for the CDR3: TGCGCCAGCAGCTTGGCCCCCAGGGCTGATGAAAAACTGTTTTTT.